This TCR beta chain is from a study of blood T cell repertoires in COVID-19. Study-wide background: Samples representing acute and convalescent COVID-19 were sourced from the United States, Italy and Spain.

Clones were read by immunoSEQ multiplex PCR, and TCRdb kept only the in-frame ones, dropping some. The data contain over 80,000 clones, approximately 87% of them singletons. V was cut by 6 bases and J by 4 bases, with 16 bases left in between. Germline-derived CDR1 and CDR2 are KGHSH and LQKENI. The CDR3 contains 14 residues. The sequenced sample consisted of peripheral blood. The sequence derives from a human donor in a cohort sampled during active COVID-19. The chain joins TRBV18 to TRBJ2-7; D gene uncertain. The CDR3 DNA follows: TGTGCCAGCTCCCTGAGGCCCGGGTTTTACGAGCAGTACTTC. This translates into CASSLRPGFYEQYF.